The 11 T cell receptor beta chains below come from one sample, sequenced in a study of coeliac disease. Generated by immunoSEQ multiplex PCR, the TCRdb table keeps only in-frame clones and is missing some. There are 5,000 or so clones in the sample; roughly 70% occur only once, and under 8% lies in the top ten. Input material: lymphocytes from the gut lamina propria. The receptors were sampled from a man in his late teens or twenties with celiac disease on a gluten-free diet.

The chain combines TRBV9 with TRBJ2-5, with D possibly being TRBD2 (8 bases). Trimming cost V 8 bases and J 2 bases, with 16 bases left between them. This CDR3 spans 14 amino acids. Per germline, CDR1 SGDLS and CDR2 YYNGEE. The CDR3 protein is CASRGGTAQETQYF. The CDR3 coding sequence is TGTGCCAGTCGGGGGGGGACAGCACAAGAGACCCAGTACTTC.

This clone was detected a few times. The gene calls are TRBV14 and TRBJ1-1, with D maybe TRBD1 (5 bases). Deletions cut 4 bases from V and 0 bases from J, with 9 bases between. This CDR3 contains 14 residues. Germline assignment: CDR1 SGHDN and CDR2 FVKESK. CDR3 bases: TGTGCCAGCAGCCTGGCAGGGATGAACACTGAAGCTTTCTTT. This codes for CASSLAGMNTEAFF. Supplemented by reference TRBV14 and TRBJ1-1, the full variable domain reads EAGVTQFPSHSVIEKGQTVTLRCDPISGHDNLYWYRRVMGKEIKFLLHFVKESKQDESGMPNNRFLAERTGGTYSTLKVQPAELEDSGVYFCASSLAGMNTEAFFGQGTRLTVV.

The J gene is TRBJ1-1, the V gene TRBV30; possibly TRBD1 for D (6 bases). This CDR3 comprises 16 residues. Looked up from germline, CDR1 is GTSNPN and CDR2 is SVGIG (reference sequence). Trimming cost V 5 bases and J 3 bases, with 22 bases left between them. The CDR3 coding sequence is TGTGCCTGGCTCACAGGGAGCCGCCGCTTCGACACTGAAGCTTTCTTT. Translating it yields CAWLTGSRRFDTEAFF. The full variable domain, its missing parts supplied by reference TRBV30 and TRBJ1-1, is SQTIHQWPATLVQPVGSPLSLECTVEGTSNPNLYWYRQAAGRGLQLLFYSVGIGQISSEVPQNLSASRPQDRQFILSSKKLLLSDSGFYLCAWLTGSRRFDTEAFFGQGTRLTVV.

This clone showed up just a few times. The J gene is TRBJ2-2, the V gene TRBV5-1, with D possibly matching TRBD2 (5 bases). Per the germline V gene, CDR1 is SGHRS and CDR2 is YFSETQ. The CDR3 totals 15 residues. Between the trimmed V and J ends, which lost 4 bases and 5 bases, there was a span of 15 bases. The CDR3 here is CASSGRTYGTGELFF. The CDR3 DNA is TGCGCCAGCAGCGGCCGGACTTACGGGACCGGGGAGCTGTTTTTT.

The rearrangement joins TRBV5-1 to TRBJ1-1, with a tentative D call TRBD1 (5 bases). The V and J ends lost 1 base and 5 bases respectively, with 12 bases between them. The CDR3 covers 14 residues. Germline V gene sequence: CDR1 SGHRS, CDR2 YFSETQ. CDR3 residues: CASSLRGGGTEAFF. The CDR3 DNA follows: TGCGCCAGCAGCTTGAGGGGCGGGGGTACTGAAGCTTTCTTT. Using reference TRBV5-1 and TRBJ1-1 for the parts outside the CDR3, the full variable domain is KAGVTQTPRYLIKTRGQQVTLSCSPISGHRSVSWYQQTPGQGLQFLFEYFSETQRNKGNFPGRFSGRQFSNSRSEMNVSTLELGDSALYLCASSLRGGGTEAFFGQGTRLTVV.

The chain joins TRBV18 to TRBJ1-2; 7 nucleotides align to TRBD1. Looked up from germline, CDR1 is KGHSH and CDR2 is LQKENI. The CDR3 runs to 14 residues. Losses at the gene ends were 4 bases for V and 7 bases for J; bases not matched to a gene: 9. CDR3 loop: CASSQETGQGGYTF. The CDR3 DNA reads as TGTGCCAGCTCACAGGAGACAGGGCAAGGTGGCTACACCTTC.

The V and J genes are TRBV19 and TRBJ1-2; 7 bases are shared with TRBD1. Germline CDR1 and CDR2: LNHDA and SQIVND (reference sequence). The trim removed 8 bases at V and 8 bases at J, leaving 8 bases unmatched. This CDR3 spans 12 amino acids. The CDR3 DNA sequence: TGTGCCAGTCGACAGGGCTCAAGGGGCTACACCTTC. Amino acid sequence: CASRQGSRGYTF. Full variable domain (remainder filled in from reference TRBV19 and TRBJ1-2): DGGITQSPKYLFRKEGQNVTLSCEQNLNHDAMYWYRQDPGQGLRLIYYSQIVNDFQKGDIAEGYSVSREKKESFPLTVTSAQKNPTAFYLCASRQGSRGYTFGSGTRLTVV.

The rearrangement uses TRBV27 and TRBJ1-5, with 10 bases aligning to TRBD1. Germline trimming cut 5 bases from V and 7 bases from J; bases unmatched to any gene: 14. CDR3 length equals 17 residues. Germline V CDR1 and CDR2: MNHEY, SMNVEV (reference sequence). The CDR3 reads CASSRYPGGTGEQPQHF. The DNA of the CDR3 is TGTGCCAGCAGTCGATACCCGGGGGGGACAGGGGAACAGCCCCAGCATTTT.

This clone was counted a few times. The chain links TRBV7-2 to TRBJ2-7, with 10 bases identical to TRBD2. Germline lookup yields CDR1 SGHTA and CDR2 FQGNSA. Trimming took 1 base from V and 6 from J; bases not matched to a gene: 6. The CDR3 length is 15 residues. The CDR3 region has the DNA TGTGCCAGCAGCTTAGTAGCGGGGGGATGGTTCGAGCAGTACTTC. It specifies CASSLVAGGWFEQYF. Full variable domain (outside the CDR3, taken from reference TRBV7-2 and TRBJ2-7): GAGVSQSPSNKVTEKGKDVELRCDPISGHTALYWYRQSLGQGLEFLIYFQGNSAPDKSGLPSDRFSAERTGGSVSTLTIQRTQQEDSAVYLCASSLVAGGWFEQYFGPGTRLTVT.

The CDR3 loop is CASTRTGSHNSPLHF. In nucleotides, the CDR3 is TGTGCCAGCACTAGGACAGGGTCCCATAATTCACCCCTCCACTTT. The chain couples TRBV2 to TRBJ1-6, with 8 bases matching TRBD1. V shed 7 bases, J shed 5 bases, and the junction held 7 bases outside the gene matches. This CDR3 spans 15 amino acids. In germline, CDR1 is SNHLY, CDR2 FYNNEI.

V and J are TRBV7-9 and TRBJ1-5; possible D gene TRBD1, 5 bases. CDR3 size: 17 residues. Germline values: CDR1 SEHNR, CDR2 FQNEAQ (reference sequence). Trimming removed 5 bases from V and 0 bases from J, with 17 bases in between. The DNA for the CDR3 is TGTGCCAGCAGCCGCGGGGGGAGGTACGATAGCAATCAGCCCCAGCATTTT. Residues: CASSRGGRYDSNQPQHF.